This T cell receptor (beta chain) comes out of a study of blood T cell repertoires in COVID-19. Study overall: Material from acute and convalescent COVID-19 was sourced from the United States, Italy and Spain. T cells, B-cell-depleted T cells, or PBMCs provided the cDNA or gDNA that served as material.

Authors' data handling: It was from reference gene primer amplification that nucleated cell counts were estimated. The repertoire was sequenced with immunoSEQ multiplex PCR; TCRdb's copy has only in-frame clones and lacks some. V and J calls and clone size come straight from that table; D and trimming were deduced from the DNA. This sample has under 300,000 clones, with about 85% found just once. Of note for this clone: Sequence at one end of the junction differs from germline and may be a read error.

Source material: peripheral blood. The sequence was collected from a human donor in a cohort sampled during active COVID-19.

CDR3 in DNA: TGTGCTAGCAGCTTAGGGGTGGAGGGTGAGCAGTTCTTC. Translation: CASSLGVEGEQFF. This sequence joins TRBV7-7 and TRBJ2-1; D perhaps matches TRBD2 (6 bases). The germline V gene has CDR1 SSHAT and CDR2 FNYEAQ (reference sequence). CDR3 size: 13 residues.